This T cell receptor beta chain is drawn from a study of blood T cells in healthy people across ages. Overall study findings and caveats: Nothing was known about donor CMV status, and this possibly confounded expanded clonotype changes. Using unsorted PBMCs precluded a conclusive naive versus antigen-experienced comparison.

With a J-beta primer mix and a sample-barcoded 5' primer, a second PCR ran roughly 6 to 12 cycles. TCRdb independently ran MiXCR on the 5' RACE reads; one entry per CDR3 protein. In the table there are about 1.4 million distinct CDR3 sequences, 59% of which are singletons. V shed 4 bases, J shed 3 bases, and the junction held 7 bases outside the gene matches. CDR1 is MNHEY, CDR2 SMNVEV, per germline (reference sequence). The CDR3 runs 16 residues. A note on this clonotype: Its target is not known.

Donors were systemically healthy Caucasian individuals from Russia aged roughly 6 to 95 years. Samples each yielded at least 5 micrograms of total RNA. The sequence derives from a man between 18 and 35 years old in good health. The material sequenced was blood. V gene TRBV27 combines with J gene TRBJ2-3; 10 nucleotides align to TRBD2. In DNA, the CDR3 is TGTGCCAGCAGTTGGGCCGGGACTAGCGTTACAGATACGCAGTATTTT. It encodes CASSWAGTSVTDTQYF.